A selection of T cell receptor beta chains follows, all from one sample in a study of identical twins. In TCRdb, the 5' RACE reads were re-called with MiXCR into one record per CDR3 protein. Seen here are 700,000 or so distinct CDR3 sequences, 8.6% observed once, and the top ten hold around 0.95%. Separately, the same data were catalogued under a study of yellow fever vaccine responses in identical twins.

Sample: PBMCs. The source of these receptors is a woman aged 18-30 years in good health. Each CDR3 is given with its conserved first and last residue. D genes are given only for firm matches. Size is omitted from some rows. Given values are once, few, many or a class for expanded clones.

clone size	J gene	D gene	V gene	CDR3 DNA	CDR3 protein
few	TRBJ2-1	NA	TRBV6-2/TRBV6-3	TGTGCCAGCCGGGACGTTTCAGTTAATGAGCAGTTCTTC	CASRDVSVNEQFF
few	TRBJ2-1	NA	TRBV7-9	TGTGCCAGCAGCCAGACGCTTGGGCTAGTTAATGAGCAGTTCTTC	CASSQTLGLVNEQFF
few	TRBJ1-4	TRBD1	TRBV10-3	TGTGCCACGCAGGGGGTCAATAATGAAAAACTGTTTTTT	CATQGVNNEKLFF
few	TRBJ2-3	TRBD2	TRBV29-1	TGCAGCGTGGCCGGGACTAGCGGGAGTCAAACCTTCGTACCCACAGATACGCAGTATTTT	CSVAGTSGSQTFVPTDTQYF
NA	TRBJ2-3	NA	TRBV11-2	TGTGCCAGCAGCTTAGATCCACGGGGTGGTGGGACGCAGTATTTT	CASSLDPRGGGTQYF
NA	TRBJ2-3	TRBD2	TRBV5-1	TGCGCCAGCAGGAAAGCGGGAGAGGGCACATATGCGCAGTATTTT	CASRKAGEGTYAQYF
few	TRBJ2-3	NA	TRBV3-1	TGTGCCAGCAGCCAAGAATTTTCAAAATACACAGATACGCAGTATTTT	CASSQEFSKYTDTQYF
few	TRBJ2-2	TRBD2	TRBV12-5	TGTGCTAGTGGTTTGACTAGCGGGGGGCTCCTCACGAACACCGGGGAGCTGTTTTTT	CASGLTSGGLLTNTGELFF
NA	TRBJ2-1	TRBD2	TRBV5-6	TGTGCCAGCAGCTTGGGTAGCGGGAGTGACTTTTACAATGAGCAGTTCTTC	CASSLGSGSDFYNEQFF
NA	TRBJ2-3	TRBD2	TRBV3-1	TGTGCCAGCAGCCGTCGAACTAGCGGGAGGGCAGATACGCAGTATTTT	CASSRRTSGRADTQYF
NA	TRBJ1-1	NA	TRBV5-1	TGCGCCAGCAGCTTGGGTGATGGGTACACTGAAGCTTTCTTT	CASSLGDGYTEAFF
few	TRBJ2-5	NA	TRBV20-1	TGCAGTGCTAGTTCCTTTGACGATTTGGCGCCTGGCTTCAACGAGACCCAGTACTTC	CSASSFDDLAPGFNETQYF
NA	TRBJ2-7	TRBD1	TRBV15	TGTGCCACCAGCAAGGGGGGACAGGGGCGGTCCGAGCAGTACTTC	CATSKGGQGRSEQYF
NA	TRBJ2-6	NA	TRBV7-9	TGTGCCAGCCCTCCGAATTCTGGGGCCAACGTCCTGACTTTC	CASPPNSGANVLTF
few	TRBJ2-5	TRBD2	TRBV10-3	TGTGCCATCAGTTACAGCGGGACGGGGGAGACCCAGTACTTC	CAISYSGTGETQYF
few	TRBJ2-1	TRBD2	TRBV29-1	TGCAGCGTTGAAGACCCCAAGCGGGGGGGTTTGTACAATGAGCAGTTCTTC	CSVEDPKRGGLYNEQFF
few	TRBJ2-3	NA	TRBV7-3	TGTGCCAGCAGCTTAGCGTGGGGTTCAGATACGCAGTATTTT	CASSLAWGSDTQYF
NA	TRBJ2-7	NA	TRBV27	TGTGCCAGCAGTTTCGACGGGACACTCTACTACGAGCAGTACTTC	CASSFDGTLYYEQYF
NA	TRBJ2-7	NA	TRBV29-1	TGCAGCGTTGAATCAGGAGGGGCCGAGCAGTACTTC	CSVESGGAEQYF
few	TRBJ2-6	NA	TRBV6-2/TRBV6-3	TGTGCCAGCAGTTCCCGGGCCACTGGGGCCAACGTCCTGACTTTC	CASSSRATGANVLTF
many	TRBJ2-7	NA	TRBV12-3/TRBV12-4	TGTGCCAGCAGTTTGGCCCCCCAGGCCTACGAGCAGTACTTC	CASSLAPQAYEQYF
NA	TRBJ1-1	NA	TRBV12-3/TRBV12-4	TGTGCCAGCACCACAATCCCTTGGGCGAACACTGAAGCTTTCTTT	CASTTIPWANTEAFF
few	TRBJ2-3	NA	TRBV10-3	TGTGCCATCAGTGAGTCCGTTGGAAGGACAGATACGCAGTATTTT	CAISESVGRTDTQYF
many	TRBJ2-7	TRBD2	TRBV20-1	TGCAGTGCTAGAGATGCGGGACTAGCGGGAGGTGAGCAGTACTTC	CSARDAGLAGGEQYF
NA	TRBJ1-3	TRBD1	TRBV9	TGTGCCAGCAGCGTGGGACAGATTAACTCTGGAAACACCATATATTTT	CASSVGQINSGNTIYF
many	TRBJ2-1	NA	TRBV5-1	TGCGCCAGCAGCTTGGAATGGGGGTACAATGAGCAGTTCTTC	CASSLEWGYNEQFF
NA	TRBJ1-1	NA	TRBV6-1	TGTCCCAGCAGTGTATTGGGGACTGAAGCTTTCTTT	CPSSVLGTEAFF
few	TRBJ2-7	NA	TRBV7-9	TGTGCCAGCATGGGCCGGTCCTACGAGCAGTACTTC	CASMGRSYEQYF
NA	TRBJ1-6	NA	TRBV20-1	TGCAGTGCTAGATTCCTCTCCTATAATTCACCCCTCCACTTT	CSARFLSYNSPLHF
NA	TRBJ2-1	TRBD2	TRBV12-3/TRBV12-4	TGTGCCAGCAGCCCCCTCATTGCAGGGACTAGCGGGTTTGTCACGAATGAGCAGTTCTTC	CASSPLIAGTSGFVTNEQFF
many	TRBJ2-3	TRBD1	TRBV29-1	TGCAGCGCCGCAAGGGGGGGACAGGGAGCGGCGGATACGCAGTATTTT	CSAARGGQGAADTQYF
NA	TRBJ2-7	NA	TRBV2	TGTGCCAGCAGTGGGGGTATAGGGTCGTACGAGCAGTACTTC	CASSGGIGSYEQYF
NA	TRBJ2-1	NA	TRBV12-3/TRBV12-4	TGTGCCAGCAGTTTTGTCCGGGGGCCTTACAATGAGCAGTTCTTC	CASSFVRGPYNEQFF
many	TRBJ2-2	NA	TRBV20-1	TGCAGTGCTCCCCCATCCGGGGCGTTCACCGGGGAGCTGTTTTTT	CSAPPSGAFTGELFF
NA	TRBJ1-1	NA	TRBV15	TGTGCCACCACAGGACGGCTGAACACTGAAGCTTTCTTT	CATTGRLNTEAFF
few	TRBJ2-3	TRBD2	TRBV20-1	TGCAGTGCTCTGTCGGGGACTAGCGGGAGACAGGGTCCAGATACGCAGTATTTT	CSALSGTSGRQGPDTQYF
NA	TRBJ2-6	TRBD2	TRBV3-1	TGTGCCAGCAGCACCTTTAGCGGGGGGGCCCCTGGGGCCAACGTCCTGACTTTC	CASSTFSGGAPGANVLTF
few	TRBJ2-6	TRBD1	TRBV6-5	TGTGCCAGCAGTTACATCGCGACAGGGTCTGGGGCCAACGTCCTGACTTTC	CASSYIATGSGANVLTF
few	TRBJ2-7	TRBD2	TRBV29-1	TGCAGCGTGGGAGCTAGCGGGGGGACGCCCTACGAGCAGTACTTC	CSVGASGGTPYEQYF
few	TRBJ2-5	NA	TRBV5-8	TGTGCCAGCAGCTTGCGGACCACGCGGGAGACCCAGTACTTC	CASSLRTTRETQYF
NA	TRBJ2-1	NA	TRBV11-1	TGTGCCAGCAGCTTAGGAGTGGGAGCCTACAATGAGCAGTTCTTC	CASSLGVGAYNEQFF
few	TRBJ2-4	TRBD2	TRBV5-1	TGCGCCAGCAGCCTTTTAGCGGGGAGCAAAAACATTCAGTACTTC	CASSLLAGSKNIQYF